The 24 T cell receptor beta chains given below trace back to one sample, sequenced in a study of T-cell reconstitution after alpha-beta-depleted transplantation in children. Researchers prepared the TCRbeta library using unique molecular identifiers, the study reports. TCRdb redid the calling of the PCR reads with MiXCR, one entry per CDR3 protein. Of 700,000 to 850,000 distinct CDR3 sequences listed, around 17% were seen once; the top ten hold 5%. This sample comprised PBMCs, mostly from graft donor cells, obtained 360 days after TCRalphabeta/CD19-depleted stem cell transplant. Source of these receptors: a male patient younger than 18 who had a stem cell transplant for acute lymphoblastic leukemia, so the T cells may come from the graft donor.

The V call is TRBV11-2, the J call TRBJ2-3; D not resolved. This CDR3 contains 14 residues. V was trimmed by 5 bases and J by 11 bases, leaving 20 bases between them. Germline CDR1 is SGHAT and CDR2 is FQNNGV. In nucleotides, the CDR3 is TGTGCCAGCAGCCCCGCAGGAACCCTTTGGGGGCAGTATTTT. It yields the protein CASSPAGTLWGQYF.

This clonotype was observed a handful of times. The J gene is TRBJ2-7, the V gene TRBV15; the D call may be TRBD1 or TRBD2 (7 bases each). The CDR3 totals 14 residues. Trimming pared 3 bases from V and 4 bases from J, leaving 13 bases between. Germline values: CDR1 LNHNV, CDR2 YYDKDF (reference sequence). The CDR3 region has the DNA TGTGCCACCAGCAGGACAGGGACTACTTACGAGCAGTACTTC. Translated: CATSRTGTTYEQYF.

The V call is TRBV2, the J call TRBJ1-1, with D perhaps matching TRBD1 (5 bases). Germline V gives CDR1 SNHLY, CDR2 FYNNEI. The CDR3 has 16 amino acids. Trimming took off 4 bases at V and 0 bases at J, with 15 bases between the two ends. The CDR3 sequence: CASSARGQLMNTEAFF. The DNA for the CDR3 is TGTGCCAGCAGTGCCCGGGGCCAGCTAATGAACACTGAAGCTTTCTTT.

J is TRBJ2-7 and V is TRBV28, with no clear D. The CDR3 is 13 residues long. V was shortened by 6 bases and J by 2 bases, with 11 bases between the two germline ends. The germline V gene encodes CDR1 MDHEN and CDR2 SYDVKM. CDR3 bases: TGTGCCAGCAGCCTAACGGCCCCCTACGAGCAGTACTTC. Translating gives CASSLTAPYEQYF.

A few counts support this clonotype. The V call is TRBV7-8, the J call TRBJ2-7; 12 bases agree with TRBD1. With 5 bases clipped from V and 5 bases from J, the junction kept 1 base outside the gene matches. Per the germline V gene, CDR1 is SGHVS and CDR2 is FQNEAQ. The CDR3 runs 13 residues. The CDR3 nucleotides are TGTGCCAGCAGCGGGACAGGGGGCAACGAGCAGTACTTC. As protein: CASSGTGGNEQYF. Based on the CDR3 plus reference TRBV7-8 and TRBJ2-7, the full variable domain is GAGVSQSPRYKVAKRGQDVALRCDPISGHVSLFWYQQALGQGPEFLTYFQNEAQLDKSGLPSDRFFAERPEGSVSTLKIQRTQQEDSAVYLCASSGTGGNEQYFGPGTRLTVT.

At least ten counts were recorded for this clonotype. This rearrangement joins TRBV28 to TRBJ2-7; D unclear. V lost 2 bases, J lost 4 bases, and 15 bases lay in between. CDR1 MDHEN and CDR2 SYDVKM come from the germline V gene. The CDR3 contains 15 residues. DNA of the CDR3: TGTGCCAGCAGTTTAGCGGCAGTAGCCGAGTACGAGCAGTACTTC. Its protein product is CASSLAAVAEYEQYF.

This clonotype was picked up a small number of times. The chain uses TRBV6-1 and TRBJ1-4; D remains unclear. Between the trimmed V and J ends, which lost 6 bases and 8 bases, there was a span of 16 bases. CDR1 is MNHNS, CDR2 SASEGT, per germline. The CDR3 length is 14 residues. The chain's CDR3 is CASSLGGGREKLFF. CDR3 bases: TGTGCCAGCAGCCTAGGAGGCGGTCGGGAAAAACTGTTTTTT.

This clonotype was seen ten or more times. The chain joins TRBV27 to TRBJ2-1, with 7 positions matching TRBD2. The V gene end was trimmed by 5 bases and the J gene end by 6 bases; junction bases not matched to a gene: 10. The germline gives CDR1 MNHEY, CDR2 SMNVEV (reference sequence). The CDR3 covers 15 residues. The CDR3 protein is CASSLLAVWANEQFF. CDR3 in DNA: TGTGCCAGCAGTCTCCTAGCGGTTTGGGCCAATGAGCAGTTCTTC.

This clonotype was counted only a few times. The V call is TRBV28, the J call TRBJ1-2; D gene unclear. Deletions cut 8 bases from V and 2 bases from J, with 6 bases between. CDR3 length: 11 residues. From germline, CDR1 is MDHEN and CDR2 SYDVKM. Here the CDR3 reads CASFQNYGYTF. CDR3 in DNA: TGTGCCAGCTTTCAGAACTATGGCTACACCTTC.

CDR3 sequence (DNA): TGTGCCAGCAGCCAGTCGGTGGCGGGCTTGGGGCTGAGCGGGAGATCCTACAATGAGCAGTTCTTC. This encodes CASSQSVAGLGLSGRSYNEQFF. V gene TRBV4-2 combines with J gene TRBJ2-1; 8 bases align to TRBD2. Germline assignment: CDR1 LGHNA and CDR2 YNFKEQ. V gave up 3 bases and J gave up 1 base; unmatched junction bases: 23. The CDR3 is 22 amino acids.

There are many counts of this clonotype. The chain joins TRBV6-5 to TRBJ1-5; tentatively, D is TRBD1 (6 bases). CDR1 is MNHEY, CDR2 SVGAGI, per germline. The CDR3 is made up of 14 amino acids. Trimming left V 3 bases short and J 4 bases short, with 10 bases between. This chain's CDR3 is CASSYRGGNQPQHF. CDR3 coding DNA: TGTGCCAGCAGTTATCGAGGGGGGAATCAGCCCCAGCATTTT.

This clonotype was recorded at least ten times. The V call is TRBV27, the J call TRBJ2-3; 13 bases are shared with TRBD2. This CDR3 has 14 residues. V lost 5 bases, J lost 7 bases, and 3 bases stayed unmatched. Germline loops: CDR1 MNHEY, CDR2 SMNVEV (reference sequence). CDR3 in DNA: TGTGCCAGCAGTGGACTAGCGGGAGTAAATACGCAGTATTTT. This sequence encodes CASSGLAGVNTQYF.

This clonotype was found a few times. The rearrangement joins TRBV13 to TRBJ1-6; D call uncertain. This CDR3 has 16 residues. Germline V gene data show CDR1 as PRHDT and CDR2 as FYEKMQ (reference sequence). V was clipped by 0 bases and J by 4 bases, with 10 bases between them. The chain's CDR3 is CASSLGGPAYNSPLHF. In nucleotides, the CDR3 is TGTGCCAGCAGCTTAGGCGGCCCTGCTTATAATTCACCCCTCCACTTT.

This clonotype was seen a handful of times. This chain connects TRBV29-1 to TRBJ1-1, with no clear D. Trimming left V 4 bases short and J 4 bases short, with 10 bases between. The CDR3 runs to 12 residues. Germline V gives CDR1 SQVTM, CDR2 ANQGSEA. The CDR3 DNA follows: TGCAGCGTTGCGGGAGACCCCACTGAAGCTTTCTTT. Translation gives CSVAGDPTEAFF.

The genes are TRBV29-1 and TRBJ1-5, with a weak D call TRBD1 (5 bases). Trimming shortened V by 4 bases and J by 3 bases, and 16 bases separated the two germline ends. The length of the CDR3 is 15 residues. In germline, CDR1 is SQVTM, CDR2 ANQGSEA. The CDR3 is CSVVLGLGTNQPQHF. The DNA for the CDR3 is TGCAGCGTTGTTTTGGGATTGGGGACCAATCAGCCCCAGCATTTT.

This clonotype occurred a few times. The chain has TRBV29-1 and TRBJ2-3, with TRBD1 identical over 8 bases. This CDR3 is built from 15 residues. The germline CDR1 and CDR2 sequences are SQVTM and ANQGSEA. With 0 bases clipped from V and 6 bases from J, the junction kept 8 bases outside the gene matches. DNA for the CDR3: TGCAGCGTTGAAGACAGGGGGCGGTCATTTGATACGCAGTATTTT. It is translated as CSVEDRGRSFDTQYF.

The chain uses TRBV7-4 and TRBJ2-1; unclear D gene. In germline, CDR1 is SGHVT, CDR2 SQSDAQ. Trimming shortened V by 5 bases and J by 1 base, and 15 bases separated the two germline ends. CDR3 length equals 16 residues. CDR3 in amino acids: CASSPNRSGSYNEQFF. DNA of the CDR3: TGTGCCAGCAGCCCGAACCGGTCCGGATCCTACAATGAGCAGTTCTTC.

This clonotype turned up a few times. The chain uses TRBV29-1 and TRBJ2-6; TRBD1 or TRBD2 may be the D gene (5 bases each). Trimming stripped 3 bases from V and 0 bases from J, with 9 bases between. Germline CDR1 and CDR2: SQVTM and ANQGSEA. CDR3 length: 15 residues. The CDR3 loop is CSVDGTDSGANVLTF. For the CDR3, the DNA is TGCAGCGTTGATGGGACGGACTCTGGGGCCAACGTCCTGACTTTC.

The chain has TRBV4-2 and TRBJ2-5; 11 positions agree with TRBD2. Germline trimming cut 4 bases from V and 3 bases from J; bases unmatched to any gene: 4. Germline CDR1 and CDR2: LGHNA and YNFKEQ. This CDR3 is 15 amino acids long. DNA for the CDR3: TGTGCCAGCAGCCCCCAACTAGCGGGAGAAGAGACCCAGTACTTC. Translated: CASSPQLAGEETQYF.

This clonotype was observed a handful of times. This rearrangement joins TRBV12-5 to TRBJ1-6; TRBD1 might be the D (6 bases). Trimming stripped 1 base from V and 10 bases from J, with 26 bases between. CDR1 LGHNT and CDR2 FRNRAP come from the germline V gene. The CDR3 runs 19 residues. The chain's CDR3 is CASGLERDTGTRGGSPLHF. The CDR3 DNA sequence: TGTGCTAGTGGTTTGGAACGAGATACCGGGACAAGAGGAGGGTCACCCCTCCACTTT.

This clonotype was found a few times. The CDR3 bases are TGCGCCAGCAGCTTGGCCGACACTCTAACCGGGGAGCTGTTTTTT. Protein sequence: CASSLADTLTGELFF. The chain recombines TRBV5-1 with TRBJ2-2; D is unclear. The CDR3 has 15 amino acids. V was clipped by 0 bases and J by 5 bases, with 11 bases between them. Germline CDR1 and CDR2: SGHRS and YFSETQ.

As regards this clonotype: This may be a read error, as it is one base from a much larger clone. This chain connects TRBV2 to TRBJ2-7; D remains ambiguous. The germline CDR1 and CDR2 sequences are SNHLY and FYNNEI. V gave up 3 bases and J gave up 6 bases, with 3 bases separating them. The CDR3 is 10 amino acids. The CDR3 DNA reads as TGTGCCAGCAGTGAGGGCGAGCAGTACTTC. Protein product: CASSEGEQYF.

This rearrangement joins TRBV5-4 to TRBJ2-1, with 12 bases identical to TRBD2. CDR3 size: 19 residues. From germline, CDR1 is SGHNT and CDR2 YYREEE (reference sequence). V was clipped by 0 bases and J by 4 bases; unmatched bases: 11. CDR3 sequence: CASSLGSSGRALGYNEQFF. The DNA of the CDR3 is TGTGCCAGCAGCTTGGGTTCTAGCGGGAGGGCCCTAGGGTACAATGAGCAGTTCTTC.

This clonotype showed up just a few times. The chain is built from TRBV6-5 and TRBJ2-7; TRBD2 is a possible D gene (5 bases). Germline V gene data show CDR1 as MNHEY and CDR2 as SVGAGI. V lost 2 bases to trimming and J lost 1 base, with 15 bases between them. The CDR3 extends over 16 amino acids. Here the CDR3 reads CASSYGLDYSSYEQYF. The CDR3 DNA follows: TGTGCCAGCAGTTACGGCCTTGACTACTCTTCCTACGAGCAGTACTTC.